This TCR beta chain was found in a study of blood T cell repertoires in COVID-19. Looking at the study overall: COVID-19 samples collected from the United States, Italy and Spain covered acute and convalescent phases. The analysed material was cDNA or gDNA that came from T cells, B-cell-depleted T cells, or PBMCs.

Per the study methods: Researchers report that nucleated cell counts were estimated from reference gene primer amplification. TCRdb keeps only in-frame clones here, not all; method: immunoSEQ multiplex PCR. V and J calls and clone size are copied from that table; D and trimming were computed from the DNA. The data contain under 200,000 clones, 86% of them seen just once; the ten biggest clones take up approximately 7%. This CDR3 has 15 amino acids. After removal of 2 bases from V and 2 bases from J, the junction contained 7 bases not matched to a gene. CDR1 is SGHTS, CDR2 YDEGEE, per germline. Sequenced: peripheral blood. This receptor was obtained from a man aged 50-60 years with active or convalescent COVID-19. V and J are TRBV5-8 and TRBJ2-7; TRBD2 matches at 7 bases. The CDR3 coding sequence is TGTGCCAGCAGCTTTGGTGGCGGGAGAACCTACGAGCAGTACTTC. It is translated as CASSFGGGRTYEQYF.